A single sample is the source of the 6 T cell receptor beta chains below, sequenced in a study of cytomegalovirus exposure and HLA in healthy donors. This PCR relied on a set of 60 Vbeta primers and 13 Jbeta primers. The table came from immunoSEQ multiplex PCR; TCRdb's copy has only in-frame clones and leaves some out. Of about 110,000 clones in the sample, about 80% are singletons; the top ten hold over 7%. Sequencing used PBMCs. These receptors all stem from a woman aged 50 to 60 in good health and CMV-seropositive.

The gene calls are TRBV27 and TRBJ2-7; possible D gene TRBD2, 5 bases. CDR3 length: 12 amino acids. V gave up 8 bases and J gave up 7 bases, with 15 bases separating them. Germline lookup yields CDR1 MNHEY and CDR2 SMNVEV (reference sequence). CDR3 coding DNA: TGTGCCAGCGGCGGGCAGTGGGGAGAGCAGTACTTC. It codes for CASGGQWGEQYF.

The chain is built from TRBV4-2 and TRBJ2-5; the match to TRBD2 covers 11 bases. The CDR3 is 16 amino acids. The J segment lost 3 bases and the V segment lost 4 bases, leaving 7 bases of the junction unmatched. Germline assignment: CDR1 LGHNA and CDR2 YNFKEQ. The CDR3 region has the DNA TGTGCCAGCAGCCCCTCTAGCGGGGGGCCCGAAGAGACCCAGTACTTC. It codes for CASSPSSGGPEETQYF.

The chain couples TRBV19 to TRBJ2-7, with 11 nucleotides matching TRBD1. This CDR3 comprises 15 residues. V gave up 5 bases and J gave up 2 bases; unmatched junction bases: 5. The V gene's germline CDR1 is LNHDA and CDR2 SQIVND (reference sequence). The CDR3 region is CASSAPGQGAYEQYF. Here the CDR3 DNA reads TGTGCCAGTAGTGCGCCGGGACAGGGGGCCTACGAGCAGTACTTC.

The V and J genes are TRBV6-6 and TRBJ2-1; 7 nucleotides match TRBD1. This CDR3 has 15 residues. The V gene end was trimmed by 6 bases and the J gene end by 7 bases; junction bases not matched to a gene: 12. CDR1 and CDR2 (germline): MNHNY, SVGAGI (reference sequence). CDR3 protein: CASSRRGSLVNEQFF. The DNA for the CDR3 is TGTGCCAGCAGCCGCAGGGGGTCCTTGGTAAATGAGCAGTTCTTC.

The chain has TRBV10-1 and TRBJ2-3, with TRBD1 matching over 10 bases. From germline, CDR1 is WNHNN and CDR2 SYGVQD (reference sequence). V was clipped by 0 bases and J by 3 bases; unmatched bases: 3. This CDR3 has 16 residues. DNA for the CDR3: TGCGCCAGCAGTGAGTCGAGGGACAGGGGAACAGATACGCAGTATTTT. This gives the protein CASSESRDRGTDTQYF.

This clone turned up a few times. The genes are TRBV6-6 and TRBJ2-7; 9 bases match TRBD1. This CDR3 comprises 13 residues. V shed 6 bases and J 4 bases; nucleotides not matched to a gene: 4. The V gene's germline CDR1 is MNHNY and CDR2 SVGAGI (reference sequence). The CDR3 region is CASRGTGSYEQYF. DNA of the CDR3: TGTGCCAGCAGGGGGACAGGGTCTTACGAGCAGTACTTC.